A selection of T cell receptor beta chains follows, all from one sample in a study of blood T cell repertoires in COVID-19. Here immunoSEQ multiplex PCR was the method, and the copy in TCRdb shows in-frame clones only, minus some. The data hold about 260,000 clones, with about 91% observed a single time. The sample was PBMCs or T cells enriched from blood (not recorded which). These receptors originate from a man aged 40-49 years who had been exposed to COVID-19. Both conserved end residues are part of each CDR3. The D gene is left open where the match is weak. Expanded clones get a size class; other rows say once, few or many, or leave the size out.

V	size	J	D	CDR3	DNA
TRBV3-1/TRBV3-2	NA	TRBJ2-2	TRBD1	CASSQGQGYTGELFF	TGTGCCAGCAGCCAAGGACAGGGGTACACCGGGGAGCTGTTTTTT
TRBV19	NA	TRBJ2-7	TRBD1	CASTNRGEQYF	TGTGCCAGTACCAACAGGGGCGAGCAGTACTTC
TRBV11-2	NA	TRBJ2-5	NA	CASSFGGGETQYF	TGTGCCAGCAGCTTTGGGGGAGGAGAGACCCAGTACTTC
TRBV2	NA	TRBJ2-5	NA	CASGAFQETQYF	TGTGCCAGCGGTGCCTTCCAAGAGACCCAGTACTTC
TRBV16	few	TRBJ2-7	NA	CASSPPRAVYEQYF	TGTGCCAGCAGCCCCCCCCGAGCGGTCTACGAGCAGTACTTC
TRBV4-2	NA	TRBJ2-2	NA	CASSREYTGELFF	TGTGCCAGCAGCCGGGAGTACACCGGGGAGCTGTTTTTT
TRBV19	once	TRBJ1-5	NA	CASSPRLSGNQPQHF	TGTGCCAGTAGTCCCCGTTTAAGCGGCAATCAGCCCCAGCATTTT
TRBV3-1/TRBV3-2	NA	TRBJ2-5	TRBD2	CASSQGSTSGTETQYF	TGTGCCAGCAGCCAAGGTTCAACTAGCGGGACGGAGACCCAGTACTTC
TRBV5-1	NA	TRBJ2-4	NA	CASSLTPGLAKNIQYF	TGCGCCAGCAGCTTGACACCAGGACTAGCCAAAAACATTCAGTACTTC
TRBV28	few	TRBJ1-3	TRBD1	CASSPGQAGNTIYF	TGTGCCAGCAGTCCCGGACAGGCTGGAAACACCATATATTTT
TRBV5-4	NA	TRBJ2-3	NA	CASSSLDSDTQYF	TGTGCCAGCAGCTCACTAGATTCGGATACGCAGTATTTT
TRBV28	NA	TRBJ1-1	TRBD1	CASSRGGGTGYTEAFF	TGTGCCAGCAGTAGGGGTGGCGGGACAGGGTACACTGAAGCTTTCTTT
TRBV6-2/TRBV6-3	NA	TRBJ1-2	NA	CASSSQTGGGYGYTF	TGTGCCAGCAGTTCCCAGACAGGAGGCGGCTATGGCTACACCTTC
TRBV7-9	NA	TRBJ2-5	NA	CASSLQETQYF	TGTGCCAGCAGCCTCCAAGAGACCCAGTACTTC
TRBV6-5	NA	TRBJ2-2	NA	CASSYRTDYTGELFF	TGTGCCAGCAGTTATAGGACTGATTACACCGGGGAGCTGTTTTTT
TRBV24-1	NA	TRBJ2-2	TRBD1	CATGQPNANTGELFF	TGTGCCACGGGACAGCCAAACGCGAACACCGGGGAGCTGTTTTTT
TRBV27	NA	TRBJ2-7	TRBD2	CASSPTSGHYEQYF	TGTGCCAGCAGCCCGACTAGCGGGCACTACGAGCAGTACTTC
TRBV10-3	NA	TRBJ1-6	TRBD1	CAISEWGQKDSPLHF	TGTGCCATCAGTGAGTGGGGACAGAAAGATTCACCCCTCCACTTT
TRBV28	NA	TRBJ1-1	NA	CASKPGYNTEAFF	TGTGCCAGCAAGCCAGGGTACAACACTGAAGCTTTCTTT
TRBV5-1	NA	TRBJ2-3	NA	CASSLATSALGDTQYF	TGCGCCAGCAGCTTGGCTACTAGTGCCCTGGGAGATACGCAGTATTTT
TRBV9	NA	TRBJ1-2	NA	CASSPSGSLYGYTF	TGTGCCAGCAGCCCCAGTGGGAGTTTGTATGGCTACACCTTC
TRBV28	NA	TRBJ1-2	TRBD1	CASSPGTGVGYTF	TGTGCCAGCAGCCCCGGGACAGGGGTAGGCTACACCTTC
TRBV27	NA	TRBJ1-6	TRBD1	CASSYAPGTGRPILHF	TGTGCCAGCAGTTACGCCCCCGGGACAGGGAGGCCCATCCTCCACTTT
TRBV7-8	NA	TRBJ2-3	NA	CASSTPTGELDTDTQYF	TGTGCCAGCAGCACCCCAACCGGGGAGTTGGACACAGATACGCAGTATTTT
TRBV6-1	NA	TRBJ2-7	TRBD2	CASSERGGRDEQYF	TGTGCCAGCAGTGAGCGCGGGGGGCGAGACGAGCAGTACTTC
TRBV9	NA	TRBJ2-1	NA	CASSVSGEQFF	TGTGCCAGCAGCGTCTCGGGGGAGCAGTTCTTC
TRBV5-1	NA	TRBJ1-4	NA	CASSFSGGTNEKLFF	TGCGCCAGCAGCTTCTCTGGCGGAACTAATGAAAAACTGTTTTTT
TRBV7-2	NA	TRBJ2-1	NA	CASSLAAPGEQFF	TGTGCCAGCAGCTTAGCCGCCCCCGGTGAGCAGTTCTTC
TRBV5-5	NA	TRBJ1-3	TRBD1	CASSYPGQDISGNTIYF	TGTGCCAGCAGTTATCCGGGACAGGACATCTCTGGAAACACCATATATTTT
TRBV28	few	TRBJ2-2	NA	CASSPGRVGGELFF	TGTGCCAGCAGTCCCGGGAGAGTTGGCGGGGAGCTGTTTTTT
TRBV5-5	NA	TRBJ2-1	TRBD2	CASSLTGTSGNHNEQFF	TGTGCCAGCAGCTTAACCGGGACTAGCGGGAACCACAATGAGCAGTTCTTC
TRBV5-1	NA	TRBJ2-4	TRBD2	CASSPLSREVAKNIQYF	TGCGCCAGCAGCCCTCTCTCGCGGGAGGTCGCCAAAAACATTCAGTACTTC
TRBV4-1	NA	TRBJ2-2	TRBD1	CASSQGILRRGLSGELFF	TGCGCCAGCAGCCAAGGGATCCTACGCAGGGGGCTTTCCGGGGAGCTGTTTTTT
TRBV4-1	NA	TRBJ2-2	NA	CASSLQGNTGELFF	TGCGCCAGCAGCTTACAGGGGAACACCGGGGAGCTGTTTTTT
TRBV4-1	NA	TRBJ2-2	TRBD1	CASSARDRAAGELFF	TGCGCCAGCAGCGCCCGGGACAGGGCGGCCGGGGAGCTGTTTTTT
TRBV29-1	NA	TRBJ1-5	NA	CSVQQGSNQPQHF	TGCAGCGTCCAACAGGGTAGCAATCAGCCCCAGCATTTT
TRBV29-1	NA	TRBJ2-5	TRBD1	CSVDREETQYF	TGCAGCGTGGACAGGGAGGAGACCCAGTACTTC
TRBV12-3/TRBV12-4	NA	TRBJ1-2	NA	CASGPQGSNGYTF	TGTGCCAGCGGCCCCCAGGGGAGTAATGGCTACACCTTC
TRBV28	NA	TRBJ2-5	TRBD2	CASHPSLAGGPGETQYF	TGTGCCAGCCATCCAAGCCTAGCGGGAGGGCCGGGAGAGACCCAGTACTTC
TRBV10-3	NA	TRBJ2-2	TRBD1	CAIRRDRGSGPNTGELFF	TGTGCCATCCGCCGGGACAGGGGAAGCGGTCCGAACACCGGGGAGCTGTTTTTT
TRBV6-2/TRBV6-3	NA	TRBJ2-2	TRBD2	CASSLKMGLARNTGELFF	TGTGCCAGCAGTCTTAAGATGGGACTAGCACGGAACACCGGGGAGCTGTTTTTT
TRBV5-6	NA	TRBJ1-2	NA	CASSPAGVFGYTF	TGTGCCAGCAGCCCGGCGGGCGTTTTCGGCTACACCTTC
TRBV14	NA	TRBJ2-5	NA	CASSQEVTPQETQYF	TGTGCCAGCAGCCAAGAAGTGACACCTCAAGAGACCCAGTACTTC
TRBV5-1	NA	TRBJ2-6	NA	CASSLGSSGANVLTF	TGCGCCAGCAGCCTAGGCAGCTCTGGGGCCAACGTCCTGACTTTC
TRBV19	NA	TRBJ2-1	TRBD1	CASRLGTGRYNEQFF	TGTGCCAGTAGACTCGGGACAGGACGATACAATGAGCAGTTCTTC
TRBV3-1/TRBV3-2	NA	TRBJ2-1	NA	CASSRPTGTHSYNEQFF	TGTGCCAGCAGCCGACCAACCGGGACTCACTCCTACAATGAGCAGTTCTTC
TRBV23-1	NA	TRBJ2-1	NA	CASSQYCLRDRLSGNEQFF	TGCGCCAGCAGTCAATATTGTCTACGTGACAGGTTGTCTGGCAATGAGCAGTTCTTC
TRBV7-3	once	TRBJ2-7	TRBD1	CASSPQRDSYEQYF	TGTGCCAGCAGCCCACAAAGGGACAGCTACGAGCAGTACTTC
TRBV7-3	NA	TRBJ1-1	NA	CASSLNQNTEAFF	TGTGCCAGCAGCTTAAATCAGAACACTGAAGCTTTCTTT
TRBV19	NA	TRBJ2-1	TRBD2	CASSIGLAGGYNEQFF	TGTGCCAGTAGTATCGGACTAGCGGGGGGGTACAATGAGCAGTTCTTC
TRBV28	NA	TRBJ1-1	NA	CASSPHSTGRAEAFF	TGTGCCAGCAGTCCACATAGCACAGGGCGGGCTGAAGCTTTCTTT
TRBV12-3/TRBV12-4	NA	TRBJ1-2	TRBD1	CASSPGTVYGYTF	TGTGCCAGCAGCCCCGGGACAGTTTATGGCTACACCTTC
TRBV7-9	NA	TRBJ1-2	TRBD1	CASTLDRGLRGYTF	TGTGCCAGCACCCTAGACAGGGGGCTCCGTGGCTACACCTTC